These 27 T cell receptor beta chains came from one sample sequenced in a study of PD-1 blockade in classical Hodgkin lymphoma. The data were produced by immunoSEQ multiplex PCR, yet TCRdb's version contains in-frame clones alone and is incomplete. This table holds around 100,000 clones, around 88% found once. Every patient relapsed after autologous stem cell transplantation, and brentuximab vedotin exposure varied. The sample here was peripheral blood mononuclear cells (PBMCs), taken before the second cycle of nivolumab. These TCRs come from a human donor with classical Hodgkin lymphoma.

This clone was seen once. CDR3 in amino acids: CASKGPSGLAGGPYNEQFF. The CDR3, as DNA: TGTGCCTCCAAGGGCCCTTCGGGACTAGCGGGGGGTCCGTACAATGAGCAGTTCTTC. The gene calls are TRBV10-3 and TRBJ2-1, with 15 bases identical to TRBD2. The CDR3 contains 19 residues. Germline trimming cut 11 bases from V and 4 bases from J; bases unmatched to any gene: 18. CDR1 and CDR2 from the germline V gene are ENHRY and SYGVKD.

The chain recombines TRBV28 with TRBJ2-1; 8 nucleotides agree with TRBD2. V dropped 6 bases and J dropped 6; count of bases not matched to a gene: 13. Germline V gene data show CDR1 as MDHEN and CDR2 as SYDVKM. The CDR3 totals 16 residues. DNA for the CDR3: TGTGCCAGCAGCCCTCTTCGCGGGGGGCACCCCAATGAGCAGTTCTTC. This codes for CASSPLRGGHPNEQFF. Complete variable domain (other parts from reference TRBV28 and TRBJ2-1): DVKVTQSSRYLVKRTGEKVFLECVQDMDHENMFWYRQDPGLGLRLIYFSYDVKMKEKGDIPEGYSVSREKKERFSLILESASTNQTSMYLCASSPLRGGHPNEQFFGPGTRLTVL.

The V call is TRBV4-3, the J call TRBJ2-1; 8 bases align to TRBD2. This CDR3 has 16 amino acids. CDR1 is LGHNA and CDR2 is YSLEER in the germline V gene. J lost 7 bases, V lost 0 bases, and 8 bases had no gene match. In DNA, the CDR3 is TGCGCCAGCAGCCAAGATGGTCGCGGGGGGTCAAATGAGCAGTTCTTC. Protein: CASSQDGRGGSNEQFF.

V and J are TRBV30 and TRBJ2-7; 8 bases align to TRBD1. CDR3 length equals 14 residues. Germline V CDR1 and CDR2: GTSNPN, SVGIG (reference sequence). With 2 bases clipped from V and 2 bases from J, the junction kept 5 bases outside the gene matches. CDR3 nucleotides: TGTGCCTGGAGTAGGGGGACAGGAGCCTACGAGCAGTACTTC. Translation: CAWSRGTGAYEQYF.

The chain uses TRBV19 and TRBJ2-3; 9 bases match TRBD1. V dropped 7 bases and J dropped 3; count of bases not matched to a gene: 5. This CDR3 has 14 residues. Germline V gene lookup returns CDR1 LNHDA and CDR2 SQIVND (reference sequence). The CDR3 bases are TGTGCCAGTAACCCGACAGGGGGAACAGATACGCAGTATTTT. It encodes CASNPTGGTDTQYF.

V usage is TRBV7-9 and J usage is TRBJ2-7, with D maybe TRBD1 (5 bases). Looked up from germline, CDR1 is SEHNR and CDR2 is FQNEAQ (reference sequence). V was shortened by 8 bases and J by 5 bases, with 10 bases between the two germline ends. CDR3 size: 11 residues. The CDR3 region has the DNA TGTGCCAGCGACCAGGGAAACGAGCAGTACTTC. It translates to CASDQGNEQYF.

The rearrangement joins TRBV27 to TRBJ2-2, with D perhaps given as TRBD1 or TRBD2 (5 bases each). Germline lookup yields CDR1 MNHEY and CDR2 SMNVEV (reference sequence). V was trimmed by 10 bases and J by 1 base, leaving 10 bases between them. The CDR3 totals 13 residues. The CDR3 sequence is CATGPLNTGELFF. Written as DNA, the CDR3 is TGTGCCACGGGACCGCTGAACACCGGGGAGCTGTTTTTT.

The J gene is TRBJ1-1, the V gene TRBV5-1; 8 positions agree with TRBD1. This CDR3 is 11 amino acids long. The germline CDR1 and CDR2 sequences are SGHRS and YFSETQ. Trimming at V came to 0 bases and at J to 12 bases, leaving 1 base not matched to a gene. CDR3 in DNA: TGCGCCAGCAGCTTGGGACAGGGGACTTTCTTT. Translation gives CASSLGQGTFF. Variable domain in full (rest from reference TRBV5-1 and TRBJ1-1): KAGVTQTPRYLIKTRGQQVTLSCSPISGHRSVSWYQQTPGQGLQFLFEYFSETQRNKGNFPGRFSGRQFSNSRSEMNVSTLELGDSALYLCASSLGQGTFFGQGTRLTVV.

This clone was observed a single time. The J gene is TRBJ2-7, the V gene TRBV4-3, with a weak D call TRBD2 (6 bases). Germline loops: CDR1 LGHNA, CDR2 YSLEER. Trimming stripped 1 base from V and 1 base from J, with 11 bases between. This CDR3 spans 15 amino acids. CDR3 region: CASSQVREVSYEQYF. The CDR3 DNA reads as TGCGCCAGCAGCCAAGTCAGGGAGGTATCCTACGAGCAGTACTTC.

CDR3 sequence (DNA): TGTGCCAGCAGCACCGGGACAGGGCATCAGCCCCAGCATTTT. Encoded protein: CASSTGTGHQPQHF. The chain links TRBV9 to TRBJ1-5, with 9 nucleotides matching TRBD1. Germline loops: CDR1 SGDLS, CDR2 YYNGEE. This CDR3 comprises 14 residues. With 4 bases clipped from V and 5 bases from J, the junction kept 4 bases outside the gene matches.

The rearrangement links TRBV11-2 to TRBJ1-5, with no clear D. The germline V and J ends were trimmed by 5 bases and 0 bases, with 5 bases remaining between them. Germline V gives CDR1 SGHAT, CDR2 FQNNGV. The CDR3 totals 13 residues. The CDR3 DNA sequence: TGTGCCAGCAGCCTTTATAGCAATCAGCCCCAGCATTTT. Residues: CASSLYSNQPQHF.

To note about this clone: It may be a read error: a sequence one base away is much more abundant. The CDR3 nucleotides are TGTGCCAGCAGTCAGACAGAGTCCACTGAAGCTTTCTTT. Amino acid sequence: CASSQTESTEAFF. This chain joins TRBV6-5 and TRBJ1-1; tentatively, D is TRBD1 (5 bases). The V end lost 5 bases, the J end lost 4 bases, and 11 bases lay between the germline ends. This CDR3 region has 13 residues. Germline lookup yields CDR1 MNHEY and CDR2 SVGAGI.

The genes are TRBV19 and TRBJ1-1; D is perhaps TRBD1 (5 bases). V was pared by 7 bases and J by 0 bases, with 12 bases between. There are 14 residues in the CDR3. In germline, CDR1 is LNHDA, CDR2 SQIVND (reference sequence). Here the CDR3 reads CASMQQGLNTEAFF. The CDR3 DNA follows: TGTGCCAGTATGCAGCAGGGCCTGAACACTGAAGCTTTCTTT. Full variable domain (remainder filled in from reference TRBV19 and TRBJ1-1): DGGITQSPKYLFRKEGQNVTLSCEQNLNHDAMYWYRQDPGQGLRLIYYSQIVNDFQKGDIAEGYSVSREKKESFPLTVTSAQKNPTAFYLCASMQQGLNTEAFFGQGTRLTVV.

The CDR3 DNA sequence: TGTGCCAGCTGCCCGGAGGGGGGCGGGACTGAAGCTTTCTTT. Translation: CASCPEGGGTEAFF. V gene TRBV19 combines with J gene TRBJ1-1; D may be TRBD1 (6 bases). Germline V lookup: CDR1 LNHDA, CDR2 SQIVND (reference sequence). The CDR3 totals 14 residues. Trimming pared 9 bases from V and 5 bases from J, leaving 19 bases between.

The J gene is TRBJ1-1, the V gene TRBV19; 7 nucleotides align to TRBD1. V lost 6 bases, J lost 3 bases, and 7 bases stayed unmatched. CDR1 LNHDA and CDR2 SQIVND come from the germline V gene (reference sequence). The CDR3 extends over 14 amino acids. DNA of the CDR3: TGTGCCAGTAGAGCTGACAGGGAGCACACTGAAGCTTTCTTT. It yields the protein CASRADREHTEAFF. The whole variable domain, filled in from reference TRBV19 and TRBJ1-1, reads DGGITQSPKYLFRKEGQNVTLSCEQNLNHDAMYWYRQDPGQGLRLIYYSQIVNDFQKGDIAEGYSVSREKKESFPLTVTSAQKNPTAFYLCASRADREHTEAFFGQGTRLTVV.

The chain recombines TRBV6-5 with TRBJ1-2; TRBD1 agrees at 8 bases. The length of the CDR3 is 12 residues. J lost 9 bases, V lost 6 bases, and 6 bases had no gene match. Germline CDR1 and CDR2: MNHEY and SVGAGI. The CDR3 protein is CASSPDRERYTF. CDR3 nucleotides: TGTGCCAGCAGCCCGGACAGGGAACGCTACACCTTC.

The chain is built from TRBV6-4 and TRBJ2-3; D ambiguous. There are 13 residues in the CDR3. The germline CDR1 and CDR2 sequences are MRHNA and SNTAGT. Trimming left V 4 bases short and J 1 base short, with 6 bases between. In DNA form, the CDR3 reads TGTGCCAGCAGTGCCGAAGGCACAGATACGCAGTATTTT. Its protein is CASSAEGTDTQYF.

The rearrangement joins TRBV30 to TRBJ2-2; tentatively, D is TRBD1 (5 bases). V lost 3 bases, J lost 3 bases, and 8 bases lay in between. Germline-derived CDR1 and CDR2 are GTSNPN and SVGIG (reference sequence). The CDR3 runs 13 residues. The CDR3 spells CAWRQGDTGELFF. CDR3 coding DNA: TGTGCCTGGAGGCAGGGTGACACCGGGGAGCTGTTTTTT.

The chain recombines TRBV4-2 with TRBJ2-4, with D possibly TRBD2 on 6 matching bases. Deletions cut 3 bases from V and 7 bases from J, with 16 bases between. Germline CDR1 reads LGHNA; CDR2 reads YNFKEQ. The CDR3 is 15 amino acids. CDR3 nucleotide sequence: TGTGCCAGCAGCCATCGTTCGGCGGGGACCAACATTCAGTACTTC. This gives the protein CASSHRSAGTNIQYF.

The V call is TRBV5-5, the J call TRBJ2-7; D possibly matches TRBD1 or TRBD2 (6 bases each). The germline V gene has CDR1 SGHKS and CDR2 YYEKEE (reference sequence). V lost 2 bases and J lost 0, with 12 bases in between. The CDR3 contains 15 residues. In DNA form, the CDR3 reads TGTGCCAGCAGCTTTAGGGGGGAGAGCTCCTACGAGCAGTACTTC. Encoded protein: CASSFRGESSYEQYF. Full variable domain (remainder filled in from reference TRBV5-5 and TRBJ2-7): DAGVTQSPTHLIKTRGQQVTLRCSPISGHKSVSWYQQVLGQGPQFIFQYYEKEERGRGNFPDRFSARQFPNYSSELNVNALLLGDSALYLCASSFRGESSYEQYFGPGTRLTVT.

The chain carries TRBV5-6 and TRBJ1-1; 7 bases align to TRBD1. The CDR3 is 16 amino acids. The germline gives CDR1 SGHDT, CDR2 YYEEEE. V was clipped by 4 bases and J by 1 base; unmatched bases: 10. CDR3: CASSPRTGGWNTEAFF. The CDR3 DNA reads TGTGCCAGCAGCCCCCGGACAGGCGGTTGGAACACTGAAGCTTTCTTT.

This sequence joins TRBV28 and TRBJ1-2; 12 positions agree with TRBD1. The length of the CDR3 is 13 residues. From germline, CDR1 is MDHEN and CDR2 SYDVKM. V shed 8 bases and J 4 bases; nucleotides not matched to a gene: 2. CDR3 sequence: CASGTGGPYGYTF. The DNA of the CDR3 is TGTGCCAGCGGGACAGGGGGCCCCTATGGCTACACCTTC.

This rearrangement joins TRBV19 to TRBJ2-5; tentative D call: TRBD2 (5 bases). The V and J ends lost 3 bases and 1 base respectively, with 12 bases between them. CDR1 LNHDA and CDR2 SQIVND come from the germline V gene (reference sequence). There are 15 residues in the CDR3. Here the CDR3 DNA reads TGTGCCAGTAGTATGATCGGACTCACCCAAGAGACCCAGTACTTC. Translating gives CASSMIGLTQETQYF.

The V and J genes are TRBV21-1 and TRBJ2-7; TRBD2, as called in the table, went unchecked against the DNA. TRBV21-1 is a known pseudogene. The CDR3 extends over 16 amino acids. CDR3 DNA: TGTGCCAGCAGCAAAAATAAGTCCTCTAGCTCCTACGAGCAGTACTTC. Its translation is CASSKNKSSSSYEQYF.

This clone was recorded once. This chain joins TRBV11-2 and TRBJ1-1; a weak D match, TRBD1 (6 bases). The CDR3 has 15 amino acids. Germline V gives CDR1 SGHAT, CDR2 FQNNGV. Trimming left V 1 base short and J 11 bases short, with 20 bases between. This CDR3 reads CASSLVRGPSGVAFF. As DNA, the CDR3 is TGTGCCAGCAGCTTAGTGCGGGGGCCCTCAGGAGTGGCTTTCTTT.

The chain is built from TRBV6-5 and TRBJ1-1; a possible D gene is TRBD1 (6 bases). This CDR3 has 15 amino acids. Trimming stripped 3 bases from V and 0 bases from J, with 11 bases between. CDR1 is MNHEY and CDR2 is SVGAGI in the germline V gene. The CDR3 DNA reads as TGTGCCAGCAGTTATAACAGGGCAATGAACACTGAAGCTTTCTTT. This gives the protein CASSYNRAMNTEAFF.

This chain connects TRBV5-6 to TRBJ2-7; D unresolved. The germline V gene encodes CDR1 SGHDT and CDR2 YYEEEE. The CDR3 extends over 12 amino acids. V was trimmed by 1 base and J by 4 bases, leaving 6 bases between them. The CDR3 coding sequence is TGTGCCAGCAGCTTGAGGCGTTACGAGCAGTACTTC. Translated: CASSLRRYEQYF.